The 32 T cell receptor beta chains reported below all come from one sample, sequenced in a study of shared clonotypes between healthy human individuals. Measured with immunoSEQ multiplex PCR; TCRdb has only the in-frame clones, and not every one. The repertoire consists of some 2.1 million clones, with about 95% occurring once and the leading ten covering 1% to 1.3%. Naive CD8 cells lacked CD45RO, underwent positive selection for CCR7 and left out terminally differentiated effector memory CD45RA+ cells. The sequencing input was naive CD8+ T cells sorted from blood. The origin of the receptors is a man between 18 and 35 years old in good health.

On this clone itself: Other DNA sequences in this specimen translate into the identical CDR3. The CDR3 region has the DNA TGTGCCAGCAGTGAAATCGGGAACTCCTACGAGCAGTACTTC. Translating it yields CASSEIGNSYEQYF. The chain has TRBV2 and TRBJ2-7; TRBD2 might be the D (5 bases). Germline V gene sequence: CDR1 SNHLY, CDR2 FYNNEI. CDR3 length: 14 amino acids. Trimming removed 2 bases at V and 0 bases at J, with 8 bases between.

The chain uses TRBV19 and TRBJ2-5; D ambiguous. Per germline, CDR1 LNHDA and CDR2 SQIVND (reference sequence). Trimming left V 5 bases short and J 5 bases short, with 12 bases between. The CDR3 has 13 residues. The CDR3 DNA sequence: TGTGCCAGTAGTGACGTATATCGGGAGACCCAGTACTTC. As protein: CASSDVYRETQYF.

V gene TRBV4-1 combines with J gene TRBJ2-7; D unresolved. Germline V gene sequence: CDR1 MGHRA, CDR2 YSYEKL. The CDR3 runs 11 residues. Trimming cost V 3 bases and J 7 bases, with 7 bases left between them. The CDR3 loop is CASSQQNEQYF. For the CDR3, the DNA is TGCGCCAGCAGCCAGCAGAATGAGCAGTACTTC.

DNA of the CDR3: TGTGCCAGCAGCCCGAGGACTAGCGGGGTATCAGATACGCAGTATTTT. Translation gives CASSPRTSGVSDTQYF. The genes are TRBV6-4 and TRBJ2-3; 12 nucleotides agree with TRBD2. CDR1 and CDR2 (germline): MRHNA, SNTAGT. V shed 6 bases and J 4 bases; nucleotides not matched to a gene: 8. The CDR3 sequence is 16 residues long.

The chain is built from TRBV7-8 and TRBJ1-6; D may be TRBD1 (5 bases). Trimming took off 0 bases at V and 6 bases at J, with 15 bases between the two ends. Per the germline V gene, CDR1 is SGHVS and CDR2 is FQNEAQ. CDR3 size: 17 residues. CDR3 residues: CASSLAGQGGGNSPLHF. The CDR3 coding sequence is TGTGCCAGCAGCTTAGCTGGGCAGGGCGGGGGTAATTCACCCCTCCACTTT.

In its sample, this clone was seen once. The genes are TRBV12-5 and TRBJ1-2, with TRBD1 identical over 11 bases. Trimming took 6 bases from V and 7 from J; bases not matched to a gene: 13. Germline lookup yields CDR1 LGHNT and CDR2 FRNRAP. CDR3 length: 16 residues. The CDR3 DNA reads TGTGCTAGTGGCATGGACGGGACAGGGGGGCCTGGTGGCTACACCTTC. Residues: CASGMDGTGGPGGYTF. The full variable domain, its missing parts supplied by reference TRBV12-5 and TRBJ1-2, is DARVTQTPRHKVTEMGQEVTMRCQPILGHNTVFWYRQTMMQGLELLAYFRNRAPLDDSGMPKDRFSAEMPDATLATLKIQPSEPRDSAVYFCASGMDGTGGPGGYTFGSGTRLTVV.

In DNA, the CDR3 is TGTGCCAGCAATGGACAGACCTCTAGCACAGATACGCAGTATTTT. This codes for CASNGQTSSTDTQYF. V usage is TRBV6-1 and J usage is TRBJ2-3; tentatively, D is TRBD1 (6 bases). CDR1 MNHNS and CDR2 SASEGT come from the germline V gene. The CDR3 sequence is 15 residues long. Trimming shortened V by 7 bases and J by 0 bases, and 14 bases separated the two germline ends.

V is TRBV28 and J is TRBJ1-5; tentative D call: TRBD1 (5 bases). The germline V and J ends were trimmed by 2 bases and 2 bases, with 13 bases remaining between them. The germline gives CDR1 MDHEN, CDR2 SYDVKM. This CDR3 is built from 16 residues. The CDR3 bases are TGTGCCAGCAGTTTAAGTCCTCCGACAGGCAATCAGCCCCAGCATTTT. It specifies CASSLSPPTGNQPQHF.

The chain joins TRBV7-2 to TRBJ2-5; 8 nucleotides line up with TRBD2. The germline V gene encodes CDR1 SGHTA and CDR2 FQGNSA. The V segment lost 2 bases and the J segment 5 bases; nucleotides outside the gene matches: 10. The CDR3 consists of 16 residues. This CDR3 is CASSLLTGGPRETQYF. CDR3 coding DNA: TGTGCCAGCAGCTTATTAACGGGAGGGCCTAGGGAGACCCAGTACTTC.

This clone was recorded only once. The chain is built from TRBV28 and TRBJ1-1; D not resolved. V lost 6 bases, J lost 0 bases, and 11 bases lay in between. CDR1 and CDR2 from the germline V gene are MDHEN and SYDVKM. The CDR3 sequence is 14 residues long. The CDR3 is CASRLVDVNTEAFF. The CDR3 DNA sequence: TGTGCCAGCAGGTTGGTGGATGTGAACACTGAAGCTTTCTTT.

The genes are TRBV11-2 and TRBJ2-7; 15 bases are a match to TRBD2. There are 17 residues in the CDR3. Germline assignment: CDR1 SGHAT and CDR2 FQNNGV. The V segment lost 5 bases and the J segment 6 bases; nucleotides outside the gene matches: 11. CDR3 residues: CASSRTSGGAILGEQYF. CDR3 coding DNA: TGTGCCAGCAGCCGGACTAGCGGGGGGGCCATTTTGGGCGAGCAGTACTTC.

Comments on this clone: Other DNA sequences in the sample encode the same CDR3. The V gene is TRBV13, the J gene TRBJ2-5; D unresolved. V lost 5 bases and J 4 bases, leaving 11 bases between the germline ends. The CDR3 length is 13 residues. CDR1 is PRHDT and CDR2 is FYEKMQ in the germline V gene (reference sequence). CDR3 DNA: TGTGCCAGCAGCCTCGGGTTCCCAGAGACCCAGTACTTC. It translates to CASSLGFPETQYF. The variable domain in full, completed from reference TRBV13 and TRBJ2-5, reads AAGVIQSPRHLIKEKRETATLKCYPIPRHDTVYWYQQGPGQDPQFLISFYEKMQSDKGSIPDRFSAQQFSDYHSELNMSSLELGDSALYFCASSLGFPETQYFGPGTRLLVL.

The CDR3: CAWSRTGPNINYGYTF. In DNA form, the CDR3 reads TGTGCCTGGAGTCGGACAGGCCCAAATATAAACTATGGCTACACCTTC. The genes are TRBV30 and TRBJ1-2, with 7 positions matching TRBD1. The CDR3 runs to 16 residues. V lost 2 bases, J lost 2 bases, and 11 bases stayed unmatched. From germline, CDR1 is GTSNPN and CDR2 SVGIG (reference sequence).

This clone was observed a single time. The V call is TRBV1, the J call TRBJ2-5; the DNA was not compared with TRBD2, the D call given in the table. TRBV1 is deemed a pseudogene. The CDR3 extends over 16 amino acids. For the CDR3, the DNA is TGCACCAGCAGCCATAGCCCGCCTAGCGGGGAAGAGACCCAGTACTTC. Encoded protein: CTSSHSPPSGEETQYF.

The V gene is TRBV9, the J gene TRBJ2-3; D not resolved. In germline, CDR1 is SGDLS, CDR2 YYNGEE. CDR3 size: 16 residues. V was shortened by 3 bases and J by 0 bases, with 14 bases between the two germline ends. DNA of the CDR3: TGTGCCAGCAGCGCCACATGGTCACACAGCACAGATACGCAGTATTTT. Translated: CASSATWSHSTDTQYF.

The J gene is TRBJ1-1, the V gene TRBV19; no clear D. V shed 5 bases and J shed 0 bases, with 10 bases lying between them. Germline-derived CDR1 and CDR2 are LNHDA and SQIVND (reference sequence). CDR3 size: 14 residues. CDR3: CASSVEGLNTEAFF. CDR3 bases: TGTGCCAGTAGTGTTGAAGGGTTGAACACTGAAGCTTTCTTT.

The CDR3 DNA follows: TGTGCCAGTCAGGGACAGTTCACAGATACGCAGTATTTT. Its protein is CASQGQFTDTQYF. J is TRBJ2-3 and V is TRBV9, with 7 nucleotides matching TRBD1. Germline values: CDR1 SGDLS, CDR2 YYNGEE. The CDR3 consists of 13 residues. The junction had 5 bases not matched to a gene; V was cut back by 8 bases and J by 2 bases.

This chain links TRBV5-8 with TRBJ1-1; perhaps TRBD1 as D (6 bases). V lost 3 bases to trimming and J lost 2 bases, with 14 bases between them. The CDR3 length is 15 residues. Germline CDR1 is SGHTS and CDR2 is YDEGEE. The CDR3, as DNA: TGTGCCAGCAGCTCCCCGGGACACCCAAACACTGAAGCTTTCTTT. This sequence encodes CASSSPGHPNTEAFF.

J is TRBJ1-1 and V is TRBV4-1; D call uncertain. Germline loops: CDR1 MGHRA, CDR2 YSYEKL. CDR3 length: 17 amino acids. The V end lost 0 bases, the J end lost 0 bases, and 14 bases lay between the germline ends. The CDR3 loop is CASSQDGERKMNTEAFF. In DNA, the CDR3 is TGCGCCAGCAGCCAAGATGGGGAGCGGAAGATGAACACTGAAGCTTTCTTT.

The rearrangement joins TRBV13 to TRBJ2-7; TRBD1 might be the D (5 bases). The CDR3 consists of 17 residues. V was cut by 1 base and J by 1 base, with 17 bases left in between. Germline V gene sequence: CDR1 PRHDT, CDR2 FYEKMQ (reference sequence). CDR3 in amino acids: CASSLAGSGSASYEQYF. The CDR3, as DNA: TGTGCCAGCAGCTTAGCAGGGTCCGGCTCGGCTTCCTACGAGCAGTACTTC.

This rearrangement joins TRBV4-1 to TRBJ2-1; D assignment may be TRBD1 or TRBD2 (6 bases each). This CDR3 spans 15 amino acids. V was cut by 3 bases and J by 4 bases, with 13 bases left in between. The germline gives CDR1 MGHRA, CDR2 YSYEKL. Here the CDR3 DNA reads TGCGCCAGCAGCCAGGAGGGGACACCTTACAATGAGCAGTTCTTC. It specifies CASSQEGTPYNEQFF.

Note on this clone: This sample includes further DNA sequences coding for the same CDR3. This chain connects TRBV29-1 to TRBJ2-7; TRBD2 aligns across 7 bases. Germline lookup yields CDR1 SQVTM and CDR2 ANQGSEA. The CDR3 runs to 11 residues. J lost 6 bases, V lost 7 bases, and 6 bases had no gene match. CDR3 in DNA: TGCAGCGGTTCAACGGGAGGCGAGCAGTACTTC. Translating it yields CSGSTGGEQYF.

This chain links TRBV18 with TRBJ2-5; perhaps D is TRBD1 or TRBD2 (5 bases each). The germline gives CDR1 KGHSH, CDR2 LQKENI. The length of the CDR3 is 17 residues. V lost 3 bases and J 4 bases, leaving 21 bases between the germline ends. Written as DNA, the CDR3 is TGTGCCAGCTCACCTCCTGAAGGACACAAGGGAGCAGAGACCCAGTACTTC. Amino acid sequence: CASSPPEGHKGAETQYF.

In DNA, the CDR3 is TGTGCCAGCTTCCCCAGGGGGCTCCCCTGGGGCTACACCTTC. Translated, it gives CASFPRGLPWGYTF. The chain employs TRBV6-5 and TRBJ1-2, with TRBD1 matching 8 bases. The V gene end was trimmed by 8 bases and the J gene end by 8 bases; junction bases not matched to a gene: 13. CDR1 MNHEY and CDR2 SVGAGI come from the germline V gene. CDR3 length equals 14 residues.

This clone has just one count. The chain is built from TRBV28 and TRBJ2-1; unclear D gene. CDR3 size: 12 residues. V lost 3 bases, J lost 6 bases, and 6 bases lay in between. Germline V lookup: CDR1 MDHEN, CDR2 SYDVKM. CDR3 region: CASSLESNEQFF. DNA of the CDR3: TGTGCCAGCAGTTTGGAATCCAATGAGCAGTTCTTC.

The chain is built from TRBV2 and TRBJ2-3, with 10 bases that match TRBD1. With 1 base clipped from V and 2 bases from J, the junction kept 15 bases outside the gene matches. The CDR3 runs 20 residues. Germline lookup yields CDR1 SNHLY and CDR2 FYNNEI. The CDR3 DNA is TGTGCCAGCAGTGAAGGTGGGACAGGGGCACACATTATCCACACAGATACGCAGTATTTT. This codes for CASSEGGTGAHIIHTDTQYF.

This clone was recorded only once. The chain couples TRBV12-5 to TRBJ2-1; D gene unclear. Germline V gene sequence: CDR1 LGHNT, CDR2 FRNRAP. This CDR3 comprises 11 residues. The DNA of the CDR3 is TGTGCCTCTGTGCAGGCCAATGAGCAGTTCTTC. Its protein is CASVQANEQFF.

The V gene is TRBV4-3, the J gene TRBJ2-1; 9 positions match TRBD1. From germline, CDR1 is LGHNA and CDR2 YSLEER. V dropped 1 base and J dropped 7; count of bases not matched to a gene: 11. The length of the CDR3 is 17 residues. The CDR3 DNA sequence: TGCGCCAGCAGCCAAGTGGGGACAGGGTACCTTGGGAATGAGCAGTTCTTC. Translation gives CASSQVGTGYLGNEQFF.

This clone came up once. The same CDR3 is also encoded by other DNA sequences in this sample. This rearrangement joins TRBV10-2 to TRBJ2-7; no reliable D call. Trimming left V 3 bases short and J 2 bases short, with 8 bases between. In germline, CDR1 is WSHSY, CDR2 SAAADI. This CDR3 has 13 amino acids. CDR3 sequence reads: CASSEDGPYEQYF. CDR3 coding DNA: TGCGCCAGCAGTGAAGACGGCCCCTACGAGCAGTACTTC.

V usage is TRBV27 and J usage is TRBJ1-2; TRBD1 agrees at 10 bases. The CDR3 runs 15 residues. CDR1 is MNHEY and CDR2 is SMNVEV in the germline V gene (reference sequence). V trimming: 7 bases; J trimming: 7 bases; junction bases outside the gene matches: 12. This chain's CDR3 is CASKIAGTGVSGYTF. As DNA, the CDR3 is TGTGCCAGCAAAATCGCCGGGACAGGGGTTTCTGGCTACACCTTC.

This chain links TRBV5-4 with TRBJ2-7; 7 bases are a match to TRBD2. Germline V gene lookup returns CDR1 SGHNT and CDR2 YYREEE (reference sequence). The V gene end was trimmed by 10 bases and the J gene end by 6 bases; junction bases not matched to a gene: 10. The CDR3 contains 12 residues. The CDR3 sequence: CASREFNGEQYF. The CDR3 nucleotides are TGTGCCTCGCGGGAGTTCAACGGCGAGCAGTACTTC.

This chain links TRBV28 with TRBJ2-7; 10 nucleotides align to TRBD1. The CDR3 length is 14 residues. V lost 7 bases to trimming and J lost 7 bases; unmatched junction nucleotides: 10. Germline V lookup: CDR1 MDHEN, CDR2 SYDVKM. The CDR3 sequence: CASNEPGQGNEQYF. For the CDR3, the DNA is TGTGCCAGCAACGAACCGGGACAGGGGAATGAGCAGTACTTC.